The 17 T cell receptor beta chains listed next were all sequenced from one sample in a study of blood T cell repertoires in COVID-19. The data were produced by immunoSEQ multiplex PCR, yet TCRdb's version contains in-frame clones alone and is incomplete. Of approximately 250,000 clones in the sample, 84% were seen once. The specimen sequenced was peripheral blood. The source of these receptors is a woman aged 40-49 years who had recovered from COVID-19.

The rearrangement joins TRBV6-1 to TRBJ1-6, with 9 bases matching TRBD1. This CDR3 has 15 amino acids. Germline V gene data show CDR1 as MNHNS and CDR2 as SASEGT. V lost 2 bases, J lost 9 bases, and 5 bases stayed unmatched. CDR3 protein: CASSEPGQGSSPLHF. The CDR3 nucleotides read TGTGCCAGCAGTGAACCGGGACAGGGAAGTTCACCCCTCCACTTT.

This rearrangement joins TRBV7-2 to TRBJ1-1; no reliable D call. Trimming took 1 base from V and 1 from J, leaving 7 bases between them. Germline assignment: CDR1 SGHTA and CDR2 FQGNSA. The CDR3 runs to 14 residues. Here the CDR3 DNA reads TGTGCCAGCAGCTTAGTCAGCGGGAACACTGAAGCTTTCTTT. Translating it yields CASSLVSGNTEAFF. Using reference TRBV7-2 and TRBJ1-1 for the parts outside the CDR3, the full variable domain is GAGVSQSPSNKVTEKGKDVELRCDPISGHTALYWYRQSLGQGLEFLIYFQGNSAPDKSGLPSDRFSAERTGGSVSTLTIQRTQQEDSAVYLCASSLVSGNTEAFFGQGTRLTVV.

This clone appeared a few times. The V call is TRBV6-6, the J call TRBJ1-6, with a weak D call TRBD1 (6 bases). This CDR3 is built from 11 residues. The V gene's germline CDR1 is MNHNY and CDR2 SVGAGI (reference sequence). V lost 5 bases and J lost 14, with 10 bases in between. The chain's CDR3 is CASSPGQTLHF. The CDR3 DNA reads TGTGCCAGCAGTCCGGGACAAACCCTCCACTTT.

V gene TRBV7-2 combines with J gene TRBJ1-2; 9 nucleotides agree with TRBD1. CDR3 length: 14 residues. V lost 1 base and J lost 6; bases outside the gene matches: 3. Looked up from germline, CDR1 is SGHTA and CDR2 is FQGNSA. The CDR3 sequence: CASSLEGTGNGYTF. The CDR3 DNA sequence: TGTGCCAGCAGCTTAGAGGGGACAGGGAATGGCTACACCTTC.

The chain carries TRBV18 and TRBJ2-1, with 14 bases that match TRBD2. CDR1 is KGHSH and CDR2 is LQKENI in the germline V gene. The CDR3 extends over 16 amino acids. With 3 bases clipped from V and 8 bases from J, the junction kept 6 bases outside the gene matches. The CDR3 DNA reads TGTGCCAGCTCACCCTCCGGGACTAGCGGGGGTCATGAGCAGTTCTTC. Protein product: CASSPSGTSGGHEQFF.

The chain employs TRBV5-1 and TRBJ2-2, with 9 bases identical to TRBD2. Trimming removed 4 bases from V and 7 bases from J; junction bases left unmatched: 8. The CDR3 length is 15 residues. CDR1 is SGHRS and CDR2 is YFSETQ in the germline V gene. The CDR3 DNA follows: TGCGCCAGCAGCCCGAGAGCGGGGGGACGCGGGGAGCTGTTTTTT. Its translation: CASSPRAGGRGELFF.

V and J are TRBV7-9 and TRBJ2-3, with 7 positions matching TRBD1. Germline-derived CDR1 and CDR2 are SEHNR and FQNEAQ (reference sequence). This CDR3 is 16 amino acids long. The V and J ends lost 5 bases and 1 base, in that order; junction bases with no gene match: 9. CDR3 sequence reads: CASSQGWDSRTDTQYF. The CDR3 DNA follows: TGTGCCAGCAGCCAAGGATGGGACAGCCGCACAGATACGCAGTATTTT.

This clone is a singleton in its sample. This chain links TRBV2 with TRBJ2-2, with 10 nucleotides matching TRBD1. CDR3 length: 15 amino acids. The V gene end was trimmed by 6 bases and the J gene end by 4 bases; junction bases not matched to a gene: 5. The germline V gene has CDR1 SNHLY and CDR2 FYNNEI. The CDR3 is CASRARTGGTGELFF. The CDR3 DNA sequence: TGTGCCAGCAGGGCCAGGACAGGGGGCACCGGGGAGCTGTTTTTT.

The chain has TRBV11-2 and TRBJ2-1; TRBD2 agrees at 10 bases. The CDR3 runs to 16 residues. Trimming took 6 bases from V and 0 from J; bases not matched to a gene: 5. Looked up from germline, CDR1 is SGHAT and CDR2 is FQNNGV. The CDR3 loop is CASRRSGGSSYNEQFF. CDR3 nucleotide sequence: TGTGCCAGCAGACGTAGCGGGGGGAGCTCCTACAATGAGCAGTTCTTC.

The chain carries TRBV11-3 and TRBJ1-1; D gene ambiguous. CDR1 is SGHNT and CDR2 is YENEEA in the germline V gene. V dropped 5 bases and J dropped 1 base, with 17 bases sitting between them. The CDR3 is 16 amino acids. The CDR3 region is CASSPTDTYTNTEAFF. CDR3 sequence (DNA): TGTGCCAGCAGCCCTACAGACACCTACACGAACACTGAAGCTTTCTTT. Drawing the rest from reference TRBV11-3 and TRBJ1-1, the complete variable domain is EAGVVQSPRYKIIEKKQPVAFWCNPISGHNTLYWYLQNLGQGPELLIRYENEEAVDDSQLPKDRFSAERLKGVDSTLKIQPAELGDSAVYLCASSPTDTYTNTEAFFGQGTRLTVV.

V gene TRBV2 combines with J gene TRBJ2-1; 10 nucleotides agree with TRBD1. The germline V gene has CDR1 SNHLY and CDR2 FYNNEI. The CDR3 consists of 17 residues. With 6 bases clipped from V and 8 bases from J, the junction kept 16 bases outside the gene matches. The CDR3 loop is CASSLGHGQGEGDEQFF. The CDR3 nucleotides are TGTGCCAGCAGCTTGGGACACGGACAGGGGGAGGGGGATGAGCAGTTCTTC. Based on the CDR3 plus reference TRBV2 and TRBJ2-1, the full variable domain is EPEVTQTPSHQVTQMGQEVILRCVPISNHLYFYWYRQILGQKVEFLVSFYNNEISEKSEIFDDQFSVERPDGSNFTLKIRSTKLEDSAMYFCASSLGHGQGEGDEQFFGPGTRLTVL.

The chain couples TRBV7-8 to TRBJ2-5; the match to TRBD2 covers 10 bases. This CDR3 region has 15 residues. Germline V gene lookup returns CDR1 SGHVS and CDR2 FQNEAQ. The V gene end was trimmed by 3 bases and the J gene end by 4 bases; junction bases not matched to a gene: 5. CDR3 residues: CASSLILAGVETQYF. The CDR3 DNA follows: TGTGCCAGCAGCTTGATCCTAGCGGGGGTAGAGACCCAGTACTTC.

This clone was recorded a few times. The chain uses TRBV5-1 and TRBJ1-1; D is perhaps TRBD1 (5 bases). Trimming removed 6 bases at V and 4 bases at J, with 13 bases between. The CDR3 extends over 13 amino acids. Germline assignment: CDR1 SGHRS and CDR2 YFSETQ. Here the CDR3 reads CASKYRQSTEAFF. The CDR3 nucleotides read TGCGCCAGCAAGTACAGGCAGAGCACTGAAGCTTTCTTT.

This clone was recorded only once. At one end, the junction sequence differs from germline, possibly due to a read error. The J gene is TRBJ2-7, the V gene TRBV7-7; the D is unclear. The CDR3 extends over 13 amino acids. Germline assignment: CDR1 SSHAT and CDR2 FNYEAQ (reference sequence). As DNA, the CDR3 is TGTGCTAGCAGCTTAGAGCTAGGCTACGAGCAGTACTTC. Protein sequence: CASSLELGYEQYF.

The chain combines TRBV6-5 with TRBJ1-2; TRBD1 matches 7 bases. Per the germline V gene, CDR1 is MNHEY and CDR2 is SVGAGI. There are 13 residues in the CDR3. After removal of 6 bases from V and 5 bases from J, the junction contained 6 bases not matched to a gene. For the CDR3, the DNA is TGTGCCAGCAGGACAGGGTTAGATTATGGCTACACCTTC. As protein: CASRTGLDYGYTF.

This chain joins TRBV5-6 and TRBJ2-2, with D uncertain. The CDR3 spans 12 residues. Germline V gene data show CDR1 as SGHDT and CDR2 as YYEEEE. The ends were cut back, 2 bases at V and 7 bases at J, with 6 bases in the middle. This CDR3 reads CASSFSDGELFF. CDR3 bases: TGTGCCAGCAGCTTCTCAGACGGGGAGCTGTTTTTT. The variable domain in full, with the rest retrieved from reference TRBV5-6 and TRBJ2-2, is DAGVTQSPTHLIKTRGQQVTLRCSPKSGHDTVSWYQQALGQGPQFIFQYYEEEERQRGNFPDRFSGHQFPNYSSELNVNALLLGDSALYLCASSFSDGELFFGEGSRLTVL.

A note on this clone: In the same sample, other DNA sequences code for this CDR3. V usage is TRBV4-3 and J usage is TRBJ2-7, with TRBD2 matching 14 bases. Germline loops: CDR1 LGHNA, CDR2 YSLEER. J was trimmed by 4 bases and V by 0 bases; bases with no gene match: 2. The CDR3 length is 16 residues. CDR3 sequence (DNA): TGCGCCAGCAGCCAAGACGGGACTAGCGGGGGATACGAGCAGTACTTC. Its protein product is CASSQDGTSGGYEQYF.